This entry lists 14 T cell receptor beta chains sequenced from one sample in a study of molecular identifiers for immune sequencing clone quantification. TCRdb used MiXCR to reprocess the PCR reads, holding one entry per CDR3 protein. The sample records about 640,000 distinct CDR3 sequences, just under 20% being singletons. Sample: naive CD8+ T cells from blood, with Jurkat cell RNA spiked in. Indicated subset: FACS-sorted CD8+CD4-CCR7+CD45RA+ naive T cells. The receptors were sampled from a human donor in good health. Some libraries in this study had Jurkat cell RNA spiked in.

This clonotype has a count of ten or more. This chain joins TRBV7-2 and TRBJ2-7; D remains unclear. V was shortened by 0 bases and J by 1 base, with 13 bases between the two germline ends. The germline V gene encodes CDR1 SGHTA and CDR2 FQGNSA. The CDR3 extends over 16 amino acids. CDR3 nucleotides: TGTGCCAGCAGCTTAGCGCCCAACCCTCAATCCTACGAGCAGTACTTC. Its translation is CASSLAPNPQSYEQYF.

This clonotype was seen a handful of times. The chain is built from TRBV12-3 or TRBV12-4 and TRBJ2-1; no clear D gene. Between the trimmed V and J ends, which lost 2 bases and 8 bases, there was a span of 1 base. CDR3 length equals 10 residues. The CDR3 region has the DNA TGTGCCAGCAGTTTATATGAGCAGTTCTTC. Protein sequence: CASSLYEQFF.

Details on this clonotype: It may be a read error: a sequence one base away is much more abundant. The chain has TRBV7-9 and TRBJ2-7, with TRBD2 matching 8 bases. CDR3 size: 16 residues. CDR1 and CDR2 (germline): SEHNR, FQNEAQ (reference sequence). Trimming took 5 bases from V and 5 from J; bases not matched to a gene: 14. The CDR3 loop reads CASSQMRGLGVHEQYF. In DNA form, the CDR3 reads TGTGCCAGCAGCCAGATGCGGGGACTAGGGGTCCACGAGCAGTACTTC.

CDR3: CASSIGTGGEEQYF. The CDR3 DNA reads as TGTGCCAGCAGTATTGGGACAGGGGGTGAGGAGCAGTACTTC. The genes are TRBV27 and TRBJ2-7; TRBD1 matches at 11 bases. Trimming took 5 bases from V and 7 from J; bases not matched to a gene: 7. Germline V gives CDR1 MNHEY, CDR2 SMNVEV (reference sequence). This CDR3 contains 14 residues.

As for this clonotype: A clone one base away is much larger, so this may be a read error. The chain is built from TRBV28 and TRBJ2-7, with D perhaps matching TRBD2 (6 bases). Per the germline V gene, CDR1 is MDHEN and CDR2 is SYDVKM. Trimming took 2 bases from V and 5 from J, leaving 13 bases between them. CDR3 size: 14 residues. In DNA form, the CDR3 reads TGTGCCAGCAGTTTAGATAGCGGTTCCCACGAGCAGTACTTC. It specifies CASSLDSGSHEQYF.

Worth noting for this clonotype: The junction and the germline gene differ at one end; a read error may be behind it. This chain uses TRBV5-1 with TRBJ1-1; D not resolved. This CDR3 has 12 amino acids. From germline, CDR1 is SGHRS and CDR2 YFSETQ. The CDR3 DNA reads TGCGCCAGCAGCTTCGGTAGCACTGGAGCTTTCTTT. This sequence encodes CASSFGSTGAFF.

About this clonotype itself: Relative to the germline gene, one junction end is altered; a read error may explain this. The chain has TRBV30 and TRBJ2-7; D not resolved. Germline V gene data show CDR1 as GTSNPN and CDR2 as SVGIG (reference sequence). CDR3 length equals 12 residues. CDR3 protein: CAWSVLSYGQYF. The CDR3 DNA sequence: TGTGCCTGGAGTGTCTTAAGTTACGGGCAGTACTTC.

This clonotype has more than one count but fewer than ten. The chain has TRBV4-1 and TRBJ1-2; no reliable D call. This CDR3 spans 13 amino acids. Germline CDR1 reads MGHRA; CDR2 reads YSYEKL. V was cut by 2 bases and J by 6 bases, with 10 bases left in between. The CDR3 DNA is TGCGCCAGCAGCCAAATTGACGGAGATGGCTACACCTTC. Translated, it gives CASSQIDGDGYTF.

This chain connects TRBV30 to TRBJ2-1; unclear D gene. The V and J ends lost 5 bases and 7 bases respectively, with 9 bases between them. The CDR3 loop spans 11 amino acids. Germline V gives CDR1 GTSNPN, CDR2 SVGIG (reference sequence). The CDR3 is CAWGLGNEQFF. Here the CDR3 DNA reads TGTGCCTGGGGTTTAGGGAATGAGCAGTTCTTC.

This clonotype has a handful of counts. The V call is TRBV30, the J call TRBJ1-2; D unclear. Germline assignment: CDR1 GTSNPN and CDR2 SVGIG (reference sequence). V lost 1 base and J lost 2, with 8 bases in between. CDR3 length: 13 amino acids. The CDR3 reads CAWSGIWNYGYTF. For the CDR3, the DNA is TGTGCCTGGAGTGGAATCTGGAACTATGGCTACACCTTC.

A note on this clonotype: This could be a read error, since a much larger clone is one nucleotide away. This sequence joins TRBV21-1 and TRBJ2-7; the table assigns TRBD1, which was not confirmed against the DNA. TRBV21-1 is a pseudogene locus. The CDR3 is made up of 16 amino acids. CDR3 coding DNA: TGTGCCAGCAGCAAAGGAGGGGGGCCCACAGTCCACGAGCAGTACTTC. Amino acid sequence: CASSKGGGPTVHEQYF.

A word on this clonotype: A clone one base away is much larger, so this may be a read error. The chain is built from TRBV24-1 and TRBJ2-1; maybe TRBD2 (5 bases). The CDR3 is 14 amino acids. Germline V CDR1 and CDR2: KGHDR, SFDVKD. The DNA of the CDR3 is TGTGCCGCCAGTGAACGGGGAGTATACAATGAGCAGTTCTTC. Amino acids: CAASERGVYNEQFF.

Details on this clonotype: This sequence may be a read error, since a much larger clone differs from it by one base. This chain links TRBV7-9 with TRBJ2-5; D could derive from TRBD1 or TRBD2 (5 bases each). The CDR3 spans 15 residues. The germline V gene has CDR1 SEHNR and CDR2 FQNEAQ (reference sequence). Trimming stripped 4 bases from V and 1 base from J, with 13 bases between. CDR3 sequence (DNA): TGTGCCAGCAGCTCAAGTTTCGGGACCCAAGAGACCCAGTACTTC. It codes for CASSSSFGTQETQYF.

The sample holds many counts of this clonotype. V and J are TRBV6-2 or TRBV6-3 and TRBJ1-1; weak D call: TRBD1 (6 bases). V was pared by 10 bases and J by 2 bases, with 14 bases between. The CDR3 loop spans 13 amino acids. Germline V gene lookup returns CDR1 MNHEY and CDR2 SVGEGT. The CDR3 region is CAISGGLNTEAFF. The CDR3, as DNA: TGTGCCATTTCCGGGGGGCTCAACACTGAAGCTTTCTTT.